These 20 T cell receptor beta chains share one sample of origin, sequenced in a study of regulatory T cells in long-lasting Graves disease. Arm-PCR of CDR3 regions with iRepertoire HTBI primers generated TCR beta libraries. TCRdb passed the multiplex PCR reads through MiXCR, listing each CDR3 protein once. This table has 350,000 to 550,000 distinct CDR3 sequences, 15% to 20% appearing once. The time point is: newly diagnosed GD, antithyroid drugs for less than 3 months. The TCR library used RNA extracted from PBMCs. The same sample was also used in a study of T cells in Graves' hyperthyroidism and ophthalmopathy.

Source: peripheral blood mononuclear cells (PBMCs), taken at new diagnosis, from a patient treated with antithyroid drugs. Receptor source: a woman younger than 35 with Graves disease.

This rearrangement joins TRBV4-3 to TRBJ1-1; D may be TRBD1 (6 bases). The V end was cut by 1 base, the J end by 5 bases, with 11 bases between. Germline-derived CDR1 and CDR2 are LGHNA and YSLEER. This CDR3 has 14 residues. CDR3 region: CASSQVRGGTEAFF. CDR3 coding DNA: TGCGCCAGCAGCCAAGTCAGGGGTGGAACTGAAGCTTTCTTT.

About this clonotype: One base away lies a much larger clone, so this may be a sequencing read error. The chain uses TRBV7-9 and TRBJ2-7, with 9 bases identical to TRBD1. Germline trimming cut 4 bases from V and 7 bases from J; bases unmatched to any gene: 8. CDR3 length: 14 amino acids. Germline V lookup: CDR1 SEHNR, CDR2 FQNEAQ (reference sequence). The CDR3: CASSSQDRGNEQYF. In DNA form, the CDR3 reads TGTGCCAGCAGCTCGCAGGACAGGGGCAATGAGCAGTACTTC.

This clonotype has only a few counts. The genes are TRBV19 and TRBJ2-7, with D possibly TRBD2 on 5 matching bases. The CDR3 totals 14 residues. Trimming shortened V by 2 bases and J by 3 bases, and 11 bases separated the two germline ends. Germline assignment: CDR1 LNHDA and CDR2 SQIVND (reference sequence). CDR3 in DNA: TGTGCCAGTAGTATAAGAGGACTTAACTACGAGCAGTACTTC. Encoded protein: CASSIRGLNYEQYF.

This clonotype was seen a few times. The chain couples TRBV7-8 to TRBJ2-5; 11 bases line up with TRBD2. The CDR3 sequence is 18 residues long. V was pared by 6 bases and J by 5 bases, with 17 bases of the junction left unmatched. Germline V CDR1 and CDR2: SGHVS, FQNEAQ. The CDR3, as DNA: TGTGCCAGCAGTCGAACGCGGTTCCTAGCGGGAGGAAGTGAGACCCAGTACTTC. Encoded protein: CASSRTRFLAGGSETQYF.

This chain uses TRBV6-1 with TRBJ1-1; 7 bases fit TRBD1. V was clipped by 4 bases and J by 5 bases; unmatched bases: 7. Germline CDR1 and CDR2: MNHNS and SASEGT. The CDR3 loop spans 14 amino acids. The CDR3 protein is CASSVQGRGTEAFF. In nucleotides, the CDR3 is TGTGCCAGCAGTGTACAGGGGCGCGGGACTGAAGCTTTCTTT.

This clonotype came up many times. The rearrangement uses TRBV27 and TRBJ2-2; a weak D match, TRBD2 (7 bases). Looked up from germline, CDR1 is MNHEY and CDR2 is SMNVEV (reference sequence). The CDR3 runs to 16 residues. The V end lost 5 bases, the J end lost 7 bases, and 20 bases lay between the germline ends. CDR3 sequence (DNA): TGTGCCAGCAGTCCGTCGGGGGGCTTAGGATACGGGGAGCTGTTTTTT. It encodes CASSPSGGLGYGELFF.

This clonotype showed up just a few times. In nucleotides, the CDR3 is TGTGCCAGCAGCACCCGAACGACTAGCGGTGAGCAGTTCTTC. Its translation: CASSTRTTSGEQFF. The chain joins TRBV9 to TRBJ2-1, with TRBD2 matching 9 bases. The V and J ends lost 4 bases and 9 bases, in that order; junction bases with no gene match: 8. The CDR3 covers 14 residues. Per the germline V gene, CDR1 is SGDLS and CDR2 is YYNGEE.

This clonotype was seen repeatedly, ten times or more. The chain has TRBV7-9 and TRBJ1-1, with 9 bases lining up with TRBD1. The V gene end was trimmed by 6 bases and the J gene end by 6 bases; junction bases not matched to a gene: 8. The CDR3 loop spans 14 amino acids. Germline V gene sequence: CDR1 SEHNR, CDR2 FQNEAQ (reference sequence). The CDR3 here is CASSSTGGVSEAFF. The DNA for the CDR3 is TGTGCCAGCAGTTCCACAGGGGGCGTCTCTGAAGCTTTCTTT.

This clonotype was counted a few times. This sequence joins TRBV5-1 and TRBJ2-7, with 8 bases matching TRBD2. With V trimmed by 3 bases and J by 2 bases, 7 bases remained unmatched. There are 15 residues in the CDR3. Germline CDR1 is SGHRS and CDR2 is YFSETQ. CDR3 loop: CASSSGLARTYEQYF. The CDR3 region has the DNA TGCGCCAGCAGCTCCGGACTAGCTCGGACCTACGAGCAGTACTTC.

In its sample, this clonotype was seen many times. The gene calls are TRBV13 and TRBJ2-4, with 7 bases lining up with TRBD2. This CDR3 contains 15 residues. J lost 5 bases, V lost 4 bases, and 8 bases had no gene match. CDR1 is PRHDT, CDR2 FYEKMQ, per germline (reference sequence). For the CDR3, the DNA is TGTGCCAGCAGCTGGTTGCGGGAGTTGGAAAACATTCAGTACTTC. Translation gives CASSWLRELENIQYF. The variable domain in full, completed from reference TRBV13 and TRBJ2-4, reads AAGVIQSPRHLIKEKRETATLKCYPIPRHDTVYWYQQGPGQDPQFLISFYEKMQSDKGSIPDRFSAQQFSDYHSELNMSSLELGDSALYFCASSWLRELENIQYFGAGTRLSVL.

As to this clonotype: The junction differs from germline at one of its ends, possibly a read error. V is TRBV10-3 and J is TRBJ2-7; D unclear. This CDR3 is 12 amino acids long. CDR1 is ENHRY, CDR2 SYGVKD, per germline. CDR3 amino acids: CASSRRHYEQYF. CDR3 nucleotide sequence: TGTGCCAGCAGTAGACGACACTACGAGCAGTACTTC.

This clonotype has at least ten counts. J is TRBJ2-3 and V is TRBV11-3; 12 bases are shared with TRBD2. The CDR3 spans 16 residues. Trimming cost V 5 bases and J 4 bases; bases outside gene matches: 7. CDR1 is SGHNT, CDR2 YENEEA, per germline. For the CDR3, the DNA is TGTGCCAGCAGCCACCGACTAGCGGGAGTCCCAGATACGCAGTATTTT. Its translation: CASSHRLAGVPDTQYF.

This clonotype was seen many times. The chain has TRBV11-2 and TRBJ2-2, with 7 bases lining up with TRBD2. The CDR3 length is 14 residues. The trim removed 5 bases at V and 12 bases at J, leaving 12 bases unmatched. Per the germline V gene, CDR1 is SGHAT and CDR2 is FQNNGV. CDR3 in amino acids: CASSPGIGRAKLFF. CDR3 DNA sequence: TGTGCCAGCAGCCCGGGGATTGGGAGGGCCAAGCTGTTTTTT.

This clonotype was recorded many times. One end of the junction fails to match germline, which may point to a read error. This chain links TRBV7-9 with TRBJ2-3; 11 nucleotides align to TRBD2. CDR3 size: 12 residues. Germline values: CDR1 SEHNR, CDR2 FQNEAQ (reference sequence). CDR3 sequence: CASSQTSGTSSF. In nucleotides, the CDR3 is TGTGCCAGCAGCCAGACTAGCGGGACGTCGAGTTTT.

This clonotype was counted at least ten times. V gene TRBV7-8 combines with J gene TRBJ2-3; 13 bases map to TRBD2. The CDR3 is made up of 17 amino acids. Germline assignment: CDR1 SGHVS and CDR2 FQNEAQ. V gave up 5 bases and J gave up 5 bases; unmatched junction bases: 10. CDR3 amino acids: CASSPGRTSGSEDTQYF. Here the CDR3 DNA reads TGTGCCAGCAGCCCCGGTAGGACTAGCGGGAGCGAAGATACGCAGTATTTT.

This clonotype was recorded many times. The chain recombines TRBV7-9 with TRBJ2-5; D is unclear. Trimming removed 5 bases at V and 0 bases at J, with 13 bases between. The length of the CDR3 is 15 residues. Germline loops: CDR1 SEHNR, CDR2 FQNEAQ (reference sequence). The CDR3 DNA is TGTGCCAGCAGCCGTACGGGCCGGTACCAAGAGACCCAGTACTTC. Translating it yields CASSRTGRYQETQYF.

This clonotype was seen more than once but under ten times. The chain has TRBV18 and TRBJ1-1, with 7 bases lining up with TRBD1. Per the germline V gene, CDR1 is KGHSH and CDR2 is LQKENI. V lost 8 bases and J lost 1; bases outside the gene matches: 7. The CDR3 loop spans 14 amino acids. CDR3 nucleotide sequence: TGTGCCAGCACCCGACAGGGTTCGAACACTGAAGCTTTCTTT. It encodes CASTRQGSNTEAFF.

This clonotype was recorded many times. The chain uses TRBV12-3 or TRBV12-4 and TRBJ1-4; the D is unclear. Deletions cut 3 bases from V and 14 bases from J, with 22 bases between. There are 15 residues in the CDR3. The CDR3 loop is CASSFSGQINEGLFF. CDR3 DNA sequence: TGTGCCAGCAGTTTCTCGGGTCAGATTAATGAAGGTCTGTTTTTT.

Points on this clonotype: A far larger clone is one nucleotide away, so this likely arose from a read error. The V call is TRBV7-9, the J call TRBJ2-7; 10 bases line up with TRBD1. The CDR3 consists of 15 residues. Losses at the gene ends were 5 bases for V and 7 bases for J; bases not matched to a gene: 11. Germline V gene lookup returns CDR1 SEHNR and CDR2 FQNEAQ (reference sequence). The CDR3 loop reads CASSPGTGETDEQYF. The CDR3 nucleotides read TGTGCCAGCAGCCCTGGGACAGGGGAAACTGATGAGCAGTACTTC.

This clonotype has at least ten counts. The chain is built from TRBV30 and TRBJ2-7; D perhaps matches TRBD2 (5 bases). The CDR3 sequence is 12 residues long. V was pared by 3 bases and J by 3 bases, with 9 bases between. CDR1 and CDR2 from the germline V gene are GTSNPN and SVGIG (reference sequence). The CDR3 loop is CAWRGGGYEQYF. CDR3 sequence (DNA): TGTGCCTGGAGGGGTGGAGGCTACGAGCAGTACTTC.